Each of the 27 T cell receptor beta chains below was sequenced from the same sample in a study of cytomegalovirus exposure and HLA in healthy donors. Primers for the PCR totalled 60 Vbeta and 13 Jbeta. Here immunoSEQ multiplex PCR was the method, and the copy in TCRdb shows in-frame clones only, minus some. The sample shows about 130,000 clones, 81% of them seen only once. The source material was PBMCs. The receptors derive from a young man in good health and CMV-seronegative.

The rearrangement links TRBV4-3 to TRBJ2-7; TRBD1 aligns across 7 bases. The V and J ends lost 2 bases and 6 bases, in that order; junction bases with no gene match: 4. Germline V CDR1 and CDR2: LGHNA, YSLEER. This CDR3 has 13 amino acids. CDR3 in DNA: TGCGCCAGCAGCCAATACCGGGACAGCGAGCAGTACTTC. Its protein is CASSQYRDSEQYF.

The J gene is TRBJ1-2, the V gene TRBV5-4, with TRBD1 as a possible D gene (6 bases). Germline V gene lookup returns CDR1 SGHNT and CDR2 YYREEE (reference sequence). V was trimmed by 6 bases and J by 6 bases, leaving 18 bases between them. The CDR3 runs 14 residues. CDR3 protein: CASTQKGRGDGYTF. The DNA for the CDR3 is TGTGCCAGCACCCAGAAGGGCAGGGGAGATGGCTACACCTTC.

The CDR3 sequence is CSVDGGGNTIYF. The CDR3 region has the DNA TGCAGCGTTGACGGGGGTGGAAACACCATATATTTT. The chain employs TRBV29-1 and TRBJ1-3, with D possibly TRBD1 on 5 matching bases. The CDR3 runs to 12 residues. Germline V lookup: CDR1 SQVTM, CDR2 ANQGSEA. V was trimmed by 3 bases and J by 3 bases, leaving 6 bases between them.

The chain combines TRBV5-1 with TRBJ2-1; 9 bases fit TRBD2. V trimming: 4 bases; J trimming: 8 bases; junction bases outside the gene matches: 7. The CDR3 runs to 14 residues. Germline V CDR1 and CDR2: SGHRS, YFSETQ. The CDR3 is CASSTPSGAYEQFF. CDR3 nucleotides: TGCGCCAGCAGCACACCTAGCGGGGCCTATGAGCAGTTCTTC.

The chain combines TRBV27 with TRBJ2-3; D is possibly TRBD2 (5 bases). The germline V gene encodes CDR1 MNHEY and CDR2 SMNVEV (reference sequence). V was cut by 3 bases and J by 5 bases, with 18 bases left in between. This CDR3 is built from 16 residues. The CDR3 coding sequence is TGTGCCAGCAGTTTGACGGGATTGGGCTTCCGAGATACGCAGTATTTT. It encodes CASSLTGLGFRDTQYF.

The chain is built from TRBV5-1 and TRBJ2-7; a possible D gene is TRBD2 (5 bases). Trimming took off 0 bases at V and 5 bases at J, with 18 bases between the two ends. In germline, CDR1 is SGHRS, CDR2 YFSETQ. This CDR3 contains 16 residues. CDR3 coding DNA: TGCGCCAGCAGCTTGGCCGGCGGGCAACATCTGGACGAGCAGTACTTC. Its translation: CASSLAGGQHLDEQYF.

The V call is TRBV2, the J call TRBJ2-7, with D tentatively TRBD1 (5 bases). This CDR3 is 13 amino acids long. The germline V gene encodes CDR1 SNHLY and CDR2 FYNNEI. The V gene lost 7 bases and the J gene lost 6 bases, with 16 bases spanning the gap. CDR3 loop: CASTSRQGGEQYF. The CDR3 nucleotides are TGTGCCAGCACGTCGCGGCAGGGTGGCGAGCAGTACTTC.

This rearrangement joins TRBV7-9 to TRBJ1-1; 8 bases map to TRBD1. The CDR3 spans 15 residues. The trim removed 2 bases at V and 5 bases at J, leaving 7 bases unmatched. Germline CDR1 SEHNR, CDR2 FQNEAQ (reference sequence). The CDR3 sequence: CASSLSRGLGTEAFF. In nucleotides, the CDR3 is TGTGCCAGCAGCTTATCCAGGGGGCTGGGGACTGAAGCTTTCTTT.

V and J are TRBV30 and TRBJ1-4; TRBD1 matches at 7 bases. With V trimmed by 3 bases and J by 8 bases, 12 bases remained unmatched. Germline V gives CDR1 GTSNPN, CDR2 SVGIG (reference sequence). This CDR3 has 15 residues. CDR3 region: CAWRGVTGWKEKLFF. In DNA form, the CDR3 reads TGTGCCTGGAGGGGGGTGACAGGGTGGAAGGAAAAACTGTTTTTT. The variable domain in full, completed from reference TRBV30 and TRBJ1-4, reads SQTIHQWPATLVQPVGSPLSLECTVEGTSNPNLYWYRQAAGRGLQLLFYSVGIGQISSEVPQNLSASRPQDRQFILSSKKLLLSDSGFYLCAWRGVTGWKEKLFFGSGTQLSVL.

The chain uses TRBV19 and TRBJ2-4; D is perhaps TRBD1 (5 bases). The CDR3 is made up of 14 amino acids. V lost 8 bases, J lost 2 bases, and 13 bases lay in between. Germline assignment: CDR1 LNHDA and CDR2 SQIVND (reference sequence). CDR3 protein: CASGFRQTKNIQYF. CDR3 bases: TGTGCCAGTGGTTTTCGACAGACCAAAAACATTCAGTACTTC.

The count of this clone is one. The J gene is TRBJ1-5, the V gene TRBV19; D possibly corresponds to TRBD1 (5 bases). The V and J ends lost 7 bases and 9 bases respectively, with 16 bases between them. The CDR3 covers 13 residues. Germline lookup yields CDR1 LNHDA and CDR2 SQIVND (reference sequence). The CDR3 sequence is CASMGHYKTPQHF. The CDR3 DNA is TGTGCCAGTATGGGGCACTACAAAACGCCCCAGCATTTT.

Notes on this clone: This same CDR3 is encoded by further DNA sequences in the sample. This chain joins TRBV18 and TRBJ1-2, with 7 bases aligning to TRBD1. With 3 bases clipped from V and 4 bases from J, the junction kept 5 bases outside the gene matches. The CDR3 has 14 residues. Germline V CDR1 and CDR2: KGHSH, LQKENI. The CDR3 is CASSPDRAGYGYTF. For the CDR3, the DNA is TGTGCCAGCTCACCTGACAGGGCCGGCTATGGCTACACCTTC.

This clone came up a few times. The chain recombines TRBV6-1 with TRBJ1-1, with a weak D call TRBD1 (6 bases). CDR3 length: 15 residues. The germline gives CDR1 MNHNS, CDR2 SASEGT. V lost 7 bases and J lost 1, with 16 bases in between. CDR3 nucleotides: TGTGCCAGCACCCTATACGGACAGCGGAACACTGAAGCTTTCTTT. This gives the protein CASTLYGQRNTEAFF.

This sequence joins TRBV27 and TRBJ1-5, with 8 bases that match TRBD1. This CDR3 is 16 amino acids long. Trimming at V came to 5 bases and at J to 2 bases, leaving 8 bases not matched to a gene. CDR1 and CDR2 (germline): MNHEY, SMNVEV (reference sequence). CDR3 sequence (DNA): TGTGCCAGCAGTCCGATCAGGGGGCCTGGCAATCAGCCCCAGCATTTT. Protein product: CASSPIRGPGNQPQHF.

V usage is TRBV5-4 and J usage is TRBJ2-5, with 8 bases matching TRBD1. Germline V lookup: CDR1 SGHNT, CDR2 YYREEE (reference sequence). V dropped 0 bases and J dropped 5; count of bases not matched to a gene: 6. This CDR3 is 15 amino acids long. The CDR3 nucleotides are TGTGCCAGCAGCTTGGGACAGGGGCGGGTGGAGACCCAGTACTTC. It translates to CASSLGQGRVETQYF.

The chain is built from TRBV7-2 and TRBJ1-1, with D uncertain. V lost 5 bases and J lost 0, with 13 bases in between. CDR3 length equals 15 residues. Germline V lookup: CDR1 SGHTA, CDR2 FQGNSA. CDR3 in DNA: TGTGCCAGCAGCCTTCACCTCCAGGTGAACACTGAAGCTTTCTTT. The encoded protein is CASSLHLQVNTEAFF. Together with reference TRBV7-2 and TRBJ1-1, the CDR3 gives the full variable domain: GAGVSQSPSNKVTEKGKDVELRCDPISGHTALYWYRQSLGQGLEFLIYFQGNSAPDKSGLPSDRFSAERTGGSVSTLTIQRTQQEDSAVYLCASSLHLQVNTEAFFGQGTRLTVV.

This chain connects TRBV7-8 to TRBJ1-1, with D hard to call. The CDR3 contains 15 residues. Trimming took off 3 bases at V and 1 base at J, with 12 bases between the two ends. Per germline, CDR1 SGHVS and CDR2 FQNEAQ. The DNA for the CDR3 is TGTGCCAGCAGCTTCCGGGAGCTGACGAACACTGAAGCTTTCTTT. This sequence encodes CASSFRELTNTEAFF.

The J gene is TRBJ1-1, the V gene TRBV28; D is uncertain. CDR3 length: 11 residues. Trimming removed 6 bases at V and 8 bases at J, with 10 bases between. Germline CDR1 MDHEN, CDR2 SYDVKM. CDR3 sequence: CASRTGNEAFF. CDR3 nucleotide sequence: TGTGCCAGCAGGACCGGGAACGAAGCTTTCTTT.

This clone was observed once. The chain recombines TRBV30 with TRBJ1-2, with a weak D call TRBD1 (6 bases). The CDR3 spans 13 residues. V was clipped by 2 bases and J by 4 bases, with 11 bases between them. The germline V gene encodes CDR1 GTSNPN and CDR2 SVGIG (reference sequence). The CDR3 coding sequence is TGTGCCTGGAGTCGACAGGTCCTCTATGGCTACACCTTC. Residues: CAWSRQVLYGYTF.

This chain joins TRBV11-2 and TRBJ2-7; 7 nucleotides align to TRBD2. Unmatched junction bases numbered 12, after V lost 3 bases and J lost 7 bases. The CDR3 is 15 amino acids. From germline, CDR1 is SGHAT and CDR2 FQNNGV. The CDR3 DNA is TGTGCCAGCAGCTTGGGGCTTATGGGGGAGGGGGAGCAGTACTTC. Encoded protein: CASSLGLMGEGEQYF.

This chain uses TRBV6-6 with TRBJ1-2, with D unclear. The CDR3 covers 11 residues. Germline loops: CDR1 MNHNY, CDR2 SVGAGI (reference sequence). V lost 7 bases and J 2 bases, leaving 5 bases between the germline ends. The CDR3 coding sequence is TGTGCCAGCAACGGGAACTATGGCTACACCTTC. This codes for CASNGNYGYTF.

V usage is TRBV5-1 and J usage is TRBJ2-2; tentatively, D is TRBD1 (6 bases). Trimming removed 1 base from V and 5 bases from J, with 12 bases in between. Germline V CDR1 and CDR2: SGHRS, YFSETQ. The CDR3 extends over 15 amino acids. This chain's CDR3 is CASSLRNRATGELFF. CDR3 coding DNA: TGCGCCAGCAGCTTGCGCAACAGGGCGACCGGGGAGCTGTTTTTT. The entire variable domain, with the rest obtained from reference TRBV5-1 and TRBJ2-2, is as follows: KAGVTQTPRYLIKTRGQQVTLSCSPISGHRSVSWYQQTPGQGLQFLFEYFSETQRNKGNFPGRFSGRQFSNSRSEMNVSTLELGDSALYLCASSLRNRATGELFFGEGSRLTVL.

The chain recombines TRBV2 with TRBJ1-2; the D gene is possibly TRBD1 (6 bases). Trimming left V 8 bases short and J 5 bases short, with 15 bases between. Germline loops: CDR1 SNHLY, CDR2 FYNNEI. The CDR3 loop spans 13 amino acids. CDR3 region: CASLGGRGYGYTF. The DNA for the CDR3 is TGTGCCAGCCTAGGTGGCAGGGGATATGGCTACACCTTC.

The table lists this clone with a count of one. This chain joins TRBV2 and TRBJ1-5; D unclear. CDR1 is SNHLY and CDR2 is FYNNEI in the germline V gene. V was clipped by 3 bases and J by 2 bases, with 5 bases between them. The CDR3 loop spans 13 amino acids. The CDR3 reads CASSDYRNQPQHF. The CDR3, as DNA: TGTGCCAGCAGTGATTATCGCAATCAGCCCCAGCATTTT. The full variable domain, rest sourced from reference TRBV2 and TRBJ1-5, is EPEVTQTPSHQVTQMGQEVILRCVPISNHLYFYWYRQILGQKVEFLVSFYNNEISEKSEIFDDQFSVERPDGSNFTLKIRSTKLEDSAMYFCASSDYRNQPQHFGDGTRLSIL.

V is TRBV7-9 and J is TRBJ2-2; TRBD1 matches at 8 bases. The germline CDR1 and CDR2 sequences are SEHNR and FQNEAQ (reference sequence). After removal of 4 bases from V and 6 bases from J, the junction contained 7 bases not matched to a gene. The CDR3 spans 15 residues. CDR3 in DNA: TGTGCCAGCAGCTCGTCGCAGGGGGCCGCCGGGGAGCTGTTTTTT. Amino acid sequence: CASSSSQGAAGELFF.

The V gene is TRBV5-1, the J gene TRBJ2-7; TRBD1 matches 9 bases. The junction had 9 bases not matched to a gene; V was cut back by 7 bases and J by 4 bases. Germline V gives CDR1 SGHRS, CDR2 YFSETQ. CDR3 size: 14 residues. The CDR3 loop reads CASGTGRGWYEQYF. As DNA, the CDR3 is TGCGCCAGCGGGACAGGGAGGGGCTGGTACGAGCAGTACTTC.

The chain employs TRBV6-5 and TRBJ1-3; D gene unclear. Germline V gives CDR1 MNHEY, CDR2 SVGAGI. V was pared by 6 bases and J by 4 bases, with 10 bases between. The CDR3 has 13 residues. CDR3 loop: CASRRGGGNTIYF. The DNA for the CDR3 is TGTGCCAGCAGGAGAGGCGGAGGAAACACCATATATTTT.